This T cell receptor (beta chain) was recorded in a study of T cell repertoires in ileal Crohn's disease. Study context: At surgery, under 40% of patients smoked, with median disease duration 7.9 years. Surgery for a complication: stricturing in 61%, penetrating in 39%.

Data came from immunoSEQ multiplex PCR; TCRdb stores just in-frame clones and leaves some out. The sample contains more than 9,500 clones, roughly 72% of which appear only once. The germline gives CDR1 SGHAT, CDR2 FQNNGV. The CDR3 has 12 residues. The genes are TRBV11-2 and TRBJ2-5; possible D gene TRBD1, 6 bases. Gene TRBJ2-7 matches the end of the DNA better, so the J call may be wrong. The sequenced sample consisted of ileal tissue. This sequence originates from an adult with Crohn's disease. The CDR3 here is CASSLDRGEQYF. The CDR3 DNA sequence: TGTGCCAGCAGCTTAGACAGGGGCGAGCAGTACTTC.